This T cell receptor beta chain is from a study of shared clonotypes between healthy human individuals. A note on this clone: Its antigen is unknown.

V gave up 7 bases and J gave up 5 bases; unmatched junction bases: 12. Germline V lookup: CDR1 MDHEN, CDR2 SYDVKM. The CDR3 is 15 residues long. TCRdb's table, derived via immunoSEQ multiplex PCR, lists solely in-frame clones and lacks some. The data contain some 2.3 million clones, just over 90% of them singletons. Study findings and constraints: It was observed that around 5% of naive CD4 clonotypes were shared across several donors.

This receptor was identified in a man younger than 35 in good health. Some clones in this sample may be carry-over from other donors' samples. This chain connects TRBV28 to TRBJ2-7; 9 nucleotides agree with TRBD1. Input material: naive CD4+ T cells from PBMCs. The subset denotes: CD45RA+ positively selected. CDR3 protein: CASIHMGQGPNEQYF. The CDR3 DNA is TGTGCCAGCATTCACATGGGACAGGGACCCAACGAGCAGTACTTC.